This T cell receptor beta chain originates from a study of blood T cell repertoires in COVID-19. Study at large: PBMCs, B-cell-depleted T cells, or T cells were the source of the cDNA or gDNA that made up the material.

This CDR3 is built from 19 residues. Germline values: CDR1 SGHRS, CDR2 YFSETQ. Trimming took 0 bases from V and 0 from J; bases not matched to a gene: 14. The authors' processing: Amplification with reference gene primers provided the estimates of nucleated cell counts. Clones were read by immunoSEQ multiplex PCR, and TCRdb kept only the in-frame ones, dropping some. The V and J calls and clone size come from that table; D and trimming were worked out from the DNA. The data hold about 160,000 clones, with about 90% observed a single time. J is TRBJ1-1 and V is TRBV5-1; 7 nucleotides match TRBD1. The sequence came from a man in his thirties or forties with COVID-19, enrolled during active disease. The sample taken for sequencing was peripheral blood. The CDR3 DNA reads TGCGCCAGCAGCTTGGTAGGGTCCCTTGGGACAGACCTGAACACTGAAGCTTTCTTT. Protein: CASSLVGSLGTDLNTEAFF.